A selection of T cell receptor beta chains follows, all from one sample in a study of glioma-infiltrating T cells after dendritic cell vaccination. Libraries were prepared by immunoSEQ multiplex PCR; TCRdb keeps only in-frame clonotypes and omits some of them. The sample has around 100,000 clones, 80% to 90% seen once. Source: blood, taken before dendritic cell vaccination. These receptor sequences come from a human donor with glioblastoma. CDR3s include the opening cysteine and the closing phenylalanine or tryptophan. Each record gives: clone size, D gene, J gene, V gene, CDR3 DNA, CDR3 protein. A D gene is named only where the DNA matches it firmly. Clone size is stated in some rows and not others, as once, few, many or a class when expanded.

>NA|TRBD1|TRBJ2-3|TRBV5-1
TGCGCCAGCAGGACAGGGGGCACAACAGATACGCAGTATTTT
CASRTGGTTDTQYF
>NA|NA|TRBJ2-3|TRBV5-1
TGCGCCAGCAGGAGGGGGGGCGCGGGCACAGATACGCAGTATTTT
CASRRGGAGTDTQYF
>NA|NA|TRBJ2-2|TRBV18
TGTGCCAGCTCCCAGACAGGCTTCACCGGGGAGCTGTTTTTT
CASSQTGFTGELFF
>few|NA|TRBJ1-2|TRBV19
TGTGCCAGTAGTATCGTCGACTATGGCTACACCTTC
CASSIVDYGYTF
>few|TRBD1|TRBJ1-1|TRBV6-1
TGTGCCAGCAGGACAGGGCCAGTAACTGAAGCTTTCTTT
CASRTGPVTEAFF
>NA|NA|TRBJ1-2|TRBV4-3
TGCGCCAGCAGCCAAGACGAGGGAGTGGGCTATGGCTACACCTTC
CASSQDEGVGYGYTF
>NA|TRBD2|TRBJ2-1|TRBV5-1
TGCGCCAGCAGCTTGGAGCGGGGTTACAATGAGCAGTTCTTC
CASSLERGYNEQFF
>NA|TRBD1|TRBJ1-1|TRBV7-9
TGTGCCAGCAGCTGGACCGGGACAGGGAGTGAATGCTTTTTT
CASSWTGTGSECFF
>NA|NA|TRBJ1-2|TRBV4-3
TGCGCCAGCAGCCAAGAGGCAGGGGAAATCTATGGCTACACCTTC
CASSQEAGEIYGYTF
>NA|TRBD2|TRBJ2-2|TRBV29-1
TGCAGCGTTGTTTGGCTAGCGGGGGCCGGGGAGCTGTTTTTT
CSVVWLAGAGELFF
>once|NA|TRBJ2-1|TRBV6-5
TGTGCCAGCTCCCCGGTTTGGGGGAGGAGCAATGAGCAGTTCTTC
CASSPVWGRSNEQFF
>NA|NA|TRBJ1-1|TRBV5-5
TGTGCCAGCAGCCCTGGACAGTATAACACTGAAGCTTTCTTT
CASSPGQYNTEAFF
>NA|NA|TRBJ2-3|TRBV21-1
TGTGCCAGCAGCATGGGCGCTAGCACAGATACGCAGTATTTT
CASSMGASTDTQYF
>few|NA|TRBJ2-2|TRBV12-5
TGTGCTAGTGGTTTTCAACAGTTCCACACCGGGGAGCTGTTTTTT
CASGFQQFHTGELFF
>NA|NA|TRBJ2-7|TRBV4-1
TGCGCCAGCAGCGAGAACCGGGGACTTGACGGACTCGAGCAGTACTTC
CASSENRGLDGLEQYF
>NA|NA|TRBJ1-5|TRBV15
TGTGCCACAGCCGAGACAGTAGCAAATCAGCCCCAGCATTTT
CATAETVANQPQHF